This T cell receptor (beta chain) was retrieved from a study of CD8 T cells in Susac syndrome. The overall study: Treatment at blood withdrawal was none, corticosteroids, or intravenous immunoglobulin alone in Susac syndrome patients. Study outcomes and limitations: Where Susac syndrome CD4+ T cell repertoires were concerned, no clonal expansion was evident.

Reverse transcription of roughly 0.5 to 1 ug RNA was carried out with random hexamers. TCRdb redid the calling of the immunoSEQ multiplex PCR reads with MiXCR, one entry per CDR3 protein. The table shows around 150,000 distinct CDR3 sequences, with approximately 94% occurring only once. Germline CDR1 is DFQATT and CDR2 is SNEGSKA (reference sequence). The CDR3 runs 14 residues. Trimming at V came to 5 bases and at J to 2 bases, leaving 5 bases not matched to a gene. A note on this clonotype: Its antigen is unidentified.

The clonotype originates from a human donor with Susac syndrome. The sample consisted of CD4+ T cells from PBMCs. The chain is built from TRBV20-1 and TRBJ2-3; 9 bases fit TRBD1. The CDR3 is CSAHTGGLTDTQYF. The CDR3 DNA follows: TGCAGTGCTCACACAGGGGGCCTCACAGATACGCAGTATTTT.